This T cell receptor (beta chain) was documented in a study of vaccination and CD4 T cells after COVID-19. The Oncomine TCR Beta short-read assay sequenced DNA from cultured CD4+ T cells. TCRdb processed the PCR reads anew with MiXCR; each CDR3 protein has one entry. The sample records more than 15,000 distinct CDR3 sequences, roughly 60% being singletons. This sample's treatment: approximately nine-day PBMC culture with coronavirus spike peptide pools or control peptides (ViraFEST assay). This CDR3 spans 13 amino acids. Germline V gene data show CDR1 as DFQATT and CDR2 as SNEGSKA (reference sequence). Trimming took 0 bases from V and 10 from J, leaving 10 bases between them. For this clonotype: Antigen unknown.

The sample in question was CD4+ T cells from blood, cultured in vitro, obtained after SARS-CoV-2 vaccination. The sequence derives from a human donor who had recovered from COVID-19. The chain uses TRBV20-1 and TRBJ1-6; weak D call: TRBD1 (5 bases). The CDR3 DNA reads TGCAGTGCTAGAGATAAACAGGTATCACCCCTCCACTTT. Its translation: CSARDKQVSPLHF.